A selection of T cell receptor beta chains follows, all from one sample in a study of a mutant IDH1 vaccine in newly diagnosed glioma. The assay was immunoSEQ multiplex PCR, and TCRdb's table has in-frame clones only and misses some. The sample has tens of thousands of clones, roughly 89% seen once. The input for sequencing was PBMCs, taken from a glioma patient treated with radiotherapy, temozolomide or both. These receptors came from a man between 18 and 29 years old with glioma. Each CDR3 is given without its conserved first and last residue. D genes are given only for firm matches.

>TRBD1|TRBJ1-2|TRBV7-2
ASSADRGPYGYT
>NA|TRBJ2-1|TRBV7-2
ASSLQGGWSYNEQF
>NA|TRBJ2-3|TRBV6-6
ASSYSNRRGGDTQY
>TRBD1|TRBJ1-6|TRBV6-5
ASRKGQGNNSPLH
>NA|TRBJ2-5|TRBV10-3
AISEERETQY
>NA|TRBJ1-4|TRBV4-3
ASSQASGNGATNEKLF
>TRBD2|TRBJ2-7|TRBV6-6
ASSPTSGSSYEQY
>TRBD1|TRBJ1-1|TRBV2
ASRGQGAANTEAF
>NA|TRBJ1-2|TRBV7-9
ASSPDRQYGYT
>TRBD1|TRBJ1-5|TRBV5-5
ASSLGPEGQVSNQPQH
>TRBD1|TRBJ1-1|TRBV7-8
ASSARQGRNTEAF
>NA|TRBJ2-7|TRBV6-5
ASSLLGYEQY
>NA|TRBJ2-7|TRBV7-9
ASSLDPDYEQY
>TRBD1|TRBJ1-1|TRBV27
ASSFRQGPRSTEAF
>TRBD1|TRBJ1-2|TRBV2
ASSDRGQIVGYT
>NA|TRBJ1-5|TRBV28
ASSFLDPSQPQH
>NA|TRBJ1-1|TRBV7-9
ASSLEPVGTEAF
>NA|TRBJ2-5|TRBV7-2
ASSLPRGETQY
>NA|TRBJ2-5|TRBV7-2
ASSQAGRKETQY
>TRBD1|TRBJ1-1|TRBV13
ASSPGQGRGGTEAF
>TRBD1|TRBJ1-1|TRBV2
ASSPRTGGPTEAF
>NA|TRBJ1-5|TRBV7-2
ASSLDRSGQPQH
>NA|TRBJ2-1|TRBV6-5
ASSYSYPGDNEQF
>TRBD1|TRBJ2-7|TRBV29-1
SVRQGAEYEQY
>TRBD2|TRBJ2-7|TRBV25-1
ASSATSGRGSYEQY
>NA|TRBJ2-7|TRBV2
ASSDTGPTYEQY
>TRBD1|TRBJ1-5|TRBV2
ASRSGTGGTQPQH
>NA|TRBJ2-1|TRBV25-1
ASKGGYNEQF
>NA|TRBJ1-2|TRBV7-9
ASSLGRGENGYT
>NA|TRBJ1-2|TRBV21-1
ASSKEHGYT
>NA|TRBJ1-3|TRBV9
ASSVGEATGINTIY
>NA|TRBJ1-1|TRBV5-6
ASSLWGQGTEAF
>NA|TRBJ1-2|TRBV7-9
ASSLDFAGRGYT
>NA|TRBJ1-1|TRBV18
ASSQLGGPEAF
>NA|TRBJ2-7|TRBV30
AWSVIRSGSTEQY
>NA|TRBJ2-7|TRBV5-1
ASSWGGPEQY
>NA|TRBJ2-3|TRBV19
ASSISSGRLAGDTQY
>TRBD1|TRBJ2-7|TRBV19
ASSIENRGNSYEQY
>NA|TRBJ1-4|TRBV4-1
ASSQEIEKLF
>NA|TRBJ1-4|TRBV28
ASSFKPGATNEKLF
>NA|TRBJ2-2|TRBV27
ASSLSITTGELF
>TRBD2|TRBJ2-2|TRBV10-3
AIRPSGGNTGELF
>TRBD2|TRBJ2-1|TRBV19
ASSGWGTSVDEQF
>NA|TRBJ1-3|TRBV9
ASNGGSGNTIY
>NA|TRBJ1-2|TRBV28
ASSLLDNYGYT
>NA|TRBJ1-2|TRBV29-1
SVDPLSGRGYGYT
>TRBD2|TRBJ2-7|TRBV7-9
ASSSEREPDYEQY
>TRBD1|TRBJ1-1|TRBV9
ASSSGGRNTEAF
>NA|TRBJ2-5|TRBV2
ASSESGRRETQY
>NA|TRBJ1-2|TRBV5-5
ASSLAQLPPLERYT
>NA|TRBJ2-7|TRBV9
ASSTGTVSSYEQY
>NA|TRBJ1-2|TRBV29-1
SVETPMGDNRKNYGYT
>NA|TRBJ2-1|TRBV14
ASSQGREQF
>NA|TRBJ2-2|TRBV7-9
ASSFAPGNTGELF